This TCR beta chain derives from a study of blood T cell repertoires in COVID-19. On the study more broadly: In each case, the material was cDNA or gDNA derived from T cells, B-cell-depleted T cells, or PBMCs.

CDR1 MNHEY and CDR2 SMNVEV come from the germline V gene (reference sequence). The V gene lost 8 bases and the J gene lost 5 bases, with 13 bases spanning the gap. The CDR3 is made up of 13 amino acids. Authors' analysis steps: From reference gene primer amplification, estimates of nucleated cell counts were derived. The protocol was immunoSEQ multiplex PCR, while the TCRdb copy is restricted to in-frame clones and leaves out a portion. V and J calls plus clone size are reproduced from that table; the DNA served to infer D and trimming. The sample has about 300,000 clones; about nine tenths are singletons.

The receptor was isolated from a woman younger than 45 with COVID-19, enrolled during active disease. The V call is TRBV27, the J call TRBJ2-1; D perhaps matches TRBD2 (6 bases). The specimen sequenced was peripheral blood. The CDR3, as DNA: TGTGCCAGCGGGCTAGCGATAAACAATGAGCAGTTCTTC. Its protein product is CASGLAINNEQFF.